Following are 16 T cell receptor beta chains from one sample sequenced in a study of T cell responses to AZD1222 COVID-19 vaccine (dated by TCRdb to about 2021). Receptor amplification or capture employed the immunoSEQ multiplex PCR assay. TCRdb retrieved this table from immuneACCESS and kept in-frame rearrangements only. Not all clones are present; in checked studies, unresolved V genes account for under half, and no reason is known for the remainder. This sample gives about 140,000 clones in total; roughly 88% of them show up just once. The ten top clones hold nearly 3.5% of the sample. The time point label on this specimen signifies: baseline before first vaccination. The material sequenced was peripheral blood, taken on day 0 of AZD1222 vaccination. Receptor source: an adult in good health.

The rearrangement links TRBV28 to TRBJ1-5; 8 nucleotides agree with TRBD1. Trimming took 5 bases from V and 4 from J; bases not matched to a gene: 4. CDR3 length: 14 residues. Germline V gene lookup returns CDR1 MDHEN and CDR2 SYDVKM. The CDR3 DNA is TGTGCCAGCAGTCCGACAGGGGAAAATCAGCCCCAGCATTTT. This encodes CASSPTGENQPQHF.

The chain employs TRBV5-6 and TRBJ2-1; possible D gene TRBD2, 5 bases. V was pared by 0 bases and J by 9 bases, with 7 bases between. Germline CDR1 reads SGHDT; CDR2 reads YYEEEE. The CDR3 spans 12 residues. The CDR3 protein is CASSLGLAEQFF. The CDR3 coding sequence is TGTGCCAGCAGCTTGGGGCTAGCTGAGCAGTTCTTC.

Notes on this clone: Sequence at one end of the junction differs from germline and may be a read error. The DNA for the CDR3 is TGCGCGAGCAGGACCCAAAACTACGAGCAGTACTTC. As protein: CASRTQNYEQYF. V and J are TRBV5-1 and TRBJ2-7, with D uncertain. CDR1 is SGHRS and CDR2 is YFSETQ in the germline V gene. The CDR3 has 12 residues.

This clone was seen a handful of times. The chain couples TRBV5-1 to TRBJ2-5, with D tentatively TRBD2 (6 bases). The germline gives CDR1 SGHRS, CDR2 YFSETQ. CDR3 size: 15 residues. Trimming pared 4 bases from V and 1 base from J, leaving 14 bases between. The chain's CDR3 is CASSREAGPQETQYF. In DNA form, the CDR3 reads TGCGCCAGCAGCAGAGAAGCGGGCCCCCAAGAGACCCAGTACTTC.

The chain is built from TRBV7-9 and TRBJ1-3, with D uncertain. V was pared by 1 base and J by 4 bases, with 11 bases between. This CDR3 spans 15 amino acids. Looked up from germline, CDR1 is SEHNR and CDR2 is FQNEAQ (reference sequence). The CDR3 coding sequence is TGTGCCAGCAGCTTAGGCGGGGATACAGGAAACACCATATATTTT. Translating it yields CASSLGGDTGNTIYF.

The CDR3 nucleotides read TGTGCCAGCAGCTTGGGGGGGTCCGATACGCAGTATTTT. Its protein is CASSLGGSDTQYF. V usage is TRBV5-4 and J usage is TRBJ2-3; D tentatively fits TRBD1 or TRBD2 (5 bases each). The CDR3 has 13 residues. The germline V gene encodes CDR1 SGHNT and CDR2 YYREEE (reference sequence). Between the trimmed V and J ends, which lost 0 bases and 6 bases, there was a span of 8 bases.

V gene TRBV28 combines with J gene TRBJ1-1; D gene uncertain. Germline V gene data show CDR1 as MDHEN and CDR2 as SYDVKM. There are 16 residues in the CDR3. V lost 6 bases and J 8 bases, leaving 25 bases between the germline ends. This chain's CDR3 is CASRFPGPGAMWEAFF. In DNA form, the CDR3 reads TGTGCCAGCAGGTTCCCAGGACCGGGCGCTATGTGGGAAGCTTTCTTT.

The chain combines TRBV28 with TRBJ1-3; D not resolved. From germline, CDR1 is MDHEN and CDR2 SYDVKM. Trimming took off 6 bases at V and 2 bases at J, with 14 bases between the two ends. The CDR3 consists of 15 residues. The CDR3 region has the DNA TGTGCCAGCAGCATCGCAGGAGGAGCTGGAAACACCATATATTTT. It yields the protein CASSIAGGAGNTIYF.

This chain links TRBV7-9 with TRBJ2-1; weak D call: TRBD2 (6 bases). The CDR3 runs 14 residues. V shed 3 bases and J shed 6 bases, with 12 bases lying between them. Germline V gene lookup returns CDR1 SEHNR and CDR2 FQNEAQ (reference sequence). This chain's CDR3 is CASSFTGTSNEQFF. Written as DNA, the CDR3 is TGTGCCAGCAGCTTCACCGGGACTTCCAATGAGCAGTTCTTC.

Comments on this clone: Other DNA sequences in the same sample also yield this CDR3. V and J are TRBV7-8 and TRBJ2-3, with 11 bases that match TRBD2. Germline CDR1 and CDR2: SGHVS and FQNEAQ. The CDR3 totals 16 residues. J gave up 2 bases and V 1 base, and 2 bases lay outside the gene matches. The CDR3 region has the DNA TGTGCCAGCAGCTTAGTAGCGGGAGGGAACACAGATACGCAGTATTTT. This sequence encodes CASSLVAGGNTDTQYF. Using reference TRBV7-8 and TRBJ2-3 for the parts outside the CDR3, the full variable domain is GAGVSQSPRYKVAKRGQDVALRCDPISGHVSLFWYQQALGQGPEFLTYFQNEAQLDKSGLPSDRFFAERPEGSVSTLKIQRTQQEDSAVYLCASSLVAGGNTDTQYFGPGTRLTVL.

The chain employs TRBV27 and TRBJ2-1; 8 positions match TRBD1. V lost 5 bases, J lost 0 bases, and 6 bases stayed unmatched. The germline V gene has CDR1 MNHEY and CDR2 SMNVEV (reference sequence). The CDR3 is 16 residues long. The CDR3 region has the DNA TGTGCCAGCAGTGGACAGGGCAGAAGCTCCTACAATGAGCAGTTCTTC. This gives the protein CASSGQGRSSYNEQFF.

The table lists this clone with a few counts. This rearrangement joins TRBV3-1 (or the pseudogene TRBV3-2) to TRBJ2-7, with D possibly matching TRBD2 (5 bases). The CDR3 is 15 amino acids. Germline assignment: CDR1 LGHDT and CDR2 YNNKEL (reference sequence). V shed 0 bases and J shed 6 bases, with 15 bases lying between them. CDR3 sequence (DNA): TGTGCCAGCAGCCAAGAGGTGGCTAGACGGGGCGAGCAGTACTTC. Its protein is CASSQEVARRGEQYF.

This chain uses TRBV7-9 with TRBJ2-7; no definite D call. The CDR3 spans 17 residues. V lost 1 base to trimming and J lost 0 bases, with 16 bases between them. Germline V gives CDR1 SEHNR, CDR2 FQNEAQ (reference sequence). The CDR3 spells CASSLVPVSSDSYEQYF. CDR3 bases: TGTGCCAGCAGCTTAGTACCAGTTTCATCTGACTCCTACGAGCAGTACTTC.

The chain carries TRBV11-2 and TRBJ1-1; D gene uncertain. The CDR3 has 15 residues. CDR1 SGHAT and CDR2 FQNNGV come from the germline V gene. Trimming left V 2 bases short and J 1 base short, with 11 bases between. The CDR3 region has the DNA TGTGCCAGCAGCTTATCTCGGTTCGGGAACACTGAAGCTTTCTTT. Translated: CASSLSRFGNTEAFF.

This clone turned up a few times. V and J are TRBV13 and TRBJ2-7, with 12 bases matching TRBD2. From germline, CDR1 is PRHDT and CDR2 FYEKMQ (reference sequence). The V segment lost 2 bases and the J segment 4 bases; nucleotides outside the gene matches: 15. The CDR3 is made up of 19 amino acids. The CDR3, as DNA: TGTGCCAGCAGCTTAAGAATTTTGGGCCAGACTAGCGGGAGTTACGAGCAGTACTTC. Its protein product is CASSLRILGQTSGSYEQYF.

The V gene is TRBV7-2, the J gene TRBJ1-1; D not resolved. The CDR3 is 13 amino acids. Trimming stripped 4 bases from V and 5 bases from J, with 11 bases between. Germline-derived CDR1 and CDR2 are SGHTA and FQGNSA. The CDR3 here is CASSYSDQTEAFF. The CDR3 bases are TGTGCCAGCAGCTACTCAGACCAGACTGAAGCTTTCTTT.